A selection of T cell receptor beta chains follows, all from one sample in a study of blood T cell repertoires in COVID-19. The method was immunoSEQ multiplex PCR; TCRdb's version includes in-frame clones alone and lacks a portion of them. The sample lists about 150,000 clones, approximately 83% occurring once. Sequencing used peripheral blood. All receptors derive from a woman aged 55-70 years with acute or convalescent COVID-19. Each CDR3 is given with its conserved first and last residue. D genes are given only for firm matches. The size of a clone is reported for some rows only, either as once, few or many, or as a class for expanded clones.

CDR3,DNA,size,D,V,J
CASSSSPPEQYF,TGTGCCAGCAGCTCCTCCCCTCCGGAGCAGTACTTC,NA,NA,TRBV11-2,TRBJ2-7
CASSFLDRDIQYF,TGTGCCAGCAGTTTTTTGGACAGGGACATTCAGTACTTC,few,TRBD1,TRBV12-3/TRBV12-4,TRBJ2-4
CASGGTGFYGTNEKLFF,TGTGCCAGTGGCGGGACAGGGTTTTATGGAACTAATGAAAAACTGTTTTTT,NA,TRBD1,TRBV19,TRBJ1-4
CASSSTGPYGYTF,TGTGCCAGCAGTTCAACAGGGCCCTATGGCTACACCTTC,NA,NA,TRBV6-5,TRBJ1-2
CASSLTTGGRAEAFF,TGTGCCAGCAGCTTAACCACAGGGGGCAGGGCTGAAGCTTTCTTT,NA,TRBD1,TRBV7-2,TRBJ1-1
CASSIAGGQTDTQYF,TGTGCCAGCAGCATAGCGGGGGGACAAACAGATACGCAGTATTTT,NA,TRBD2,TRBV28,TRBJ2-3
CASSFPGQPQHF,TGTGCCAGCAGCTTTCCGGGGCAGCCCCAGCATTTT,few,NA,TRBV5-4,TRBJ1-5
CASSFGQNSNYGYTF,TGTGCCAGCAGCTTTGGACAGAATTCAAACTATGGCTACACCTTC,NA,NA,TRBV9,TRBJ1-2
CASSLSRDRVIDTIYF,TGTGCCAGCAGCTTAAGCAGGGACAGGGTAATAGACACCATATATTTT,NA,TRBD1,TRBV7-2,TRBJ1-3
CASSQQTGLSGNTIYF,TGCGCCAGCAGCCAACAGACAGGGCTCTCTGGAAACACCATATATTTT,NA,TRBD1,TRBV4-1,TRBJ1-3
CASSQAWTANYGYTF,TGTGCCAGCAGCCAAGCTTGGACAGCTAACTATGGCTACACCTTC,NA,NA,TRBV4-2,TRBJ1-2
CASSPGLQETQYF,TGTGCCAGTAGTCCGGGACTTCAAGAGACCCAGTACTTC,few,NA,TRBV19,TRBJ2-5
CASSEAWTGGSNQPQHF,TGTGCCAGCAGTGAAGCTTGGACAGGCGGGAGCAATCAGCCCCAGCATTTT,NA,TRBD1,TRBV6-1,TRBJ1-5
CASVPGQGFEPQHF,TGTGCCAGCGTTCCGGGACAAGGTTTTGAGCCCCAGCATTTT,NA,NA,TRBV2,TRBJ1-5
CASTGTDATNEKLFF,TGTGCCAGTACTGGGACAGATGCAACTAATGAAAAACTGTTTTTT,NA,TRBD1,TRBV19,TRBJ1-4
CASTHVDRGYEAFF,TGTGCCAGTACCCATGTCGATAGGGGATATGAAGCTTTCTTT,once,NA,TRBV19,TRBJ1-1
CASSPRGGASDTQYF,TGTGCCAGCAGCCCCCGGGGGGGGGCTTCAGATACGCAGTATTTT,NA,TRBD2,TRBV28,TRBJ2-3
CASTLGVGGADDYGYTF,TGTGCCAGCACCCTGGGAGTAGGGGGCGCCGATGACTATGGCTACACCTTC,NA,TRBD1,TRBV28,TRBJ1-2
CASSSQGLSGYTF,TGTGCCAGCTCCTCGCAGGGGCTATCGGGCTACACCTTC,NA,NA,TRBV7-2,TRBJ1-2
CASSLVWTSAGTGELFF,TGTGCCAGCAGCTTGGTTTGGACTAGCGCAGGCACCGGGGAGCTGTTTTTT,NA,TRBD2,TRBV5-6,TRBJ2-2
CASSWGVNYGYTF,TGCGCCAGCAGCTGGGGGGTAAACTATGGCTACACCTTC,NA,NA,TRBV5-1,TRBJ1-2
CASSKAGTGAHEQYF,TGTGCCAGCAGCAAGGCCGGGACAGGGGCCCACGAGCAGTACTTC,NA,TRBD1,TRBV11-3,TRBJ2-7
CAVGQGAAEAFF,TGTGCCGTCGGACAGGGGGCGGCTGAAGCTTTCTTT,few,TRBD1,TRBV6-5,TRBJ1-1
CASSLQGPNEKLFF,TGTGCCAGCAGCTTGCAGGGGCCTAATGAAAAACTGTTTTTT,NA,NA,TRBV5-4,TRBJ1-4
CASSSGTGAADTQYF,TGTGCCAGCAGCTCAGGGACAGGGGCCGCAGATACGCAGTATTTT,NA,TRBD1,TRBV7-3,TRBJ2-3
CASSQRSGGAYEQYF,TGTGCCAGCAGCCAACGGAGCGGGGGGGCCTACGAGCAGTACTTC,NA,TRBD2,TRBV3-1/TRBV3-2,TRBJ2-7
CASSRRAGVSATEAFF,TGTGCCAGCAGCCGCCGGGCGGGGGTGAGCGCCACTGAAGCTTTCTTT,NA,NA,TRBV3-1/TRBV3-2,TRBJ1-1
CASSPRVGTGPQQETQYF,TGTGCCAGCAGTCCCCGGGTGGGGACAGGTCCCCAGCAGGAGACCCAGTACTTC,NA,TRBD1,TRBV28,TRBJ2-5
CASSGLRISNTEAFF,TGTGCCAGCAGTGGACTTCGAATCTCGAACACTGAAGCTTTCTTT,NA,NA,TRBV6-4,TRBJ1-1
CASSEPGTGGSNQPQHF,TGCGCCAGCAGTGAACCCGGGACAGGGGGGAGCAATCAGCCCCAGCATTTT,NA,TRBD1,TRBV10-1,TRBJ1-5
CASSQLAGGTYEQYF,TGTGCCAGCAGCCAACTAGCGGGGGGTACCTACGAGCAGTACTTC,NA,TRBD2,TRBV7-2,TRBJ2-7
CATSRGQGANPQPQHF,TGTGCCACCAGCAGAGGACAGGGGGCGAACCCTCAGCCCCAGCATTTT,NA,TRBD1,TRBV15,TRBJ1-5
CASSYSPNRGLSHRDTQYF,TGTGCCAGCAGTTACTCTCCTAACCGCGGCCTTTCACACAGGGATACGCAGTATTTT,NA,NA,TRBV6-2/TRBV6-3,TRBJ2-3
CASSGQGLTTDTQYF,TGTGCCAGCAGCGGCCAGGGCCTTACCACAGATACGCAGTATTTT,NA,NA,TRBV9,TRBJ2-3
CASSPRDRGYEQYF,TGTGCCAGCAGCCCCCGGGACAGGGGTTACGAGCAGTACTTC,NA,TRBD1,TRBV7-9,TRBJ2-7
CASSASRDSQNSPLHF,TGTGCCAGCAGCGCGTCCCGGGACTCCCAAAATTCACCCCTCCACTTT,NA,NA,TRBV7-9,TRBJ1-6
CASSGGWETQYF,TGTGCCAGCAGTGGAGGGTGGGAGACCCAGTACTTC,NA,NA,TRBV25-1,TRBJ2-5
CASSLRTGELFF,TGTGCCAGCAGTTTGAGAACGGGGGAGCTGTTTTTT,NA,NA,TRBV28,TRBJ2-2
CASSPRLYGYTF,TGTGCCAGCAGTCCGCGCCTCTATGGCTACACCTTC,once,NA,TRBV12-3/TRBV12-4,TRBJ1-2
CASSAGTGVDEQYF,TGTGCCAGCAGTGCCGGGACAGGGGTGGACGAGCAGTACTTC,NA,TRBD1,TRBV6-2/TRBV6-3,TRBJ2-7
CSASGKTEAFF,TGCAGTGCCTCGGGAAAGACTGAAGCTTTCTTT,once,NA,TRBV20-1,TRBJ1-1
CASSHSGANVLTF,TGTGCCAGTAGTCACTCTGGGGCCAACGTCCTGACTTTC,few,NA,TRBV19,TRBJ2-6
CASSQGAWDRGSEAFF,TGTGCCAGCAGCCAAGGAGCATGGGACAGGGGATCTGAAGCTTTCTTT,NA,TRBD1,TRBV3-1/TRBV3-2,TRBJ1-1
CASRWDSSYEQYF,TGTGCCAGCAGATGGGACAGCTCCTACGAGCAGTACTTC,NA,TRBD1,TRBV12-3/TRBV12-4,TRBJ2-7
CASSYQRGLTKNIQYF,TGTGCCAGCAGTTACCAGCGGGGGTTAACCAAAAACATTCAGTACTTC,NA,TRBD2,TRBV6-5,TRBJ2-4
CASRGQGGQPQHF,TGTGCCAGTAGGGGACAGGGGGGACAGCCCCAGCATTTT,once,TRBD1,TRBV19,TRBJ1-5
CASSLAGDNEQFF,TGCGCCAGCAGTCTTGCCGGGGACAATGAGCAGTTCTTC,NA,NA,TRBV10-2,TRBJ2-1
CASSLALAGGPYEQYF,TGTGCCAGCAGCTTAGCGCTAGCGGGGGGCCCTTACGAGCAGTACTTC,NA,TRBD2,TRBV7-2,TRBJ2-7
CASSPAGSSSNSPLHF,TGTGCCAGCAGCCCCGCGGGAAGCAGCTCAAATTCACCCCTCCACTTT,NA,NA,TRBV7-9,TRBJ1-6
CASSPRGRNEKLFF,TGTGCCAGCAGCCCAAGGGGTCGTAATGAAAAACTGTTTTTT,NA,NA,TRBV7-9,TRBJ1-4
CASRVTGTASSGNTIYF,TGTGCCAGCAGAGTCACCGGGACAGCAAGCTCTGGAAACACCATATATTTT,once,TRBD1,TRBV2,TRBJ1-3
CASSEDLGTGNEKLFF,TGCGCCAGCAGTGAAGATCTCGGGACAGGCAATGAAAAACTGTTTTTT,once,TRBD1,TRBV10-2,TRBJ1-4
CASSLDRRGGVETQYF,TGTGCCAGCAGCTTAGACCGGCGGGGGGGCGTCGAGACCCAGTACTTC,NA,TRBD2,TRBV11-2,TRBJ2-5
CASSQQDRATDTQYF,TGCGCCAGCAGCCAGCAGGACAGGGCCACAGATACGCAGTATTTT,NA,TRBD1,TRBV4-3,TRBJ2-3
CASSLRSGGTYEQYF,TGTGCCAGCAGTTTGCGTAGCGGGGGGACCTACGAGCAGTACTTC,NA,TRBD2,TRBV27,TRBJ2-7
CASSFEDSNSPLHF,TGTGCCAGCAGTTTCGAGGATTCGAATTCACCCCTCCACTTT,NA,NA,TRBV6-5,TRBJ1-6
CASSPLGPRANYGYTF,TGTGCCAGCAGCCCCCTTGGGCCCCGCGCTAACTATGGCTACACCTTC,NA,NA,TRBV5-4,TRBJ1-2
CASRMDTDTEAFF,TGTGCCAGCAGAATGGACACAGACACTGAAGCTTTCTTT,few,NA,TRBV2,TRBJ1-1
CASSRAGQGNTGELFF,TGCGCCAGCAGCCGAGCGGGACAGGGGAACACCGGGGAGCTGTTTTTT,NA,TRBD1,TRBV5-1,TRBJ2-2